The 3 T cell receptor beta chains given below trace back to one sample, sequenced in a study of cytomegalovirus exposure and HLA in healthy donors. The study ran its PCR with 60 Vbeta and 13 Jbeta primers. This table comes from immunoSEQ multiplex PCR, and its TCRdb copy is limited to in-frame clones, with some not included. The sample consists of some 130,000 clones, over 65% of them appearing once. Material: PBMCs. The source is a woman in her thirties in good health and CMV-seropositive.

The gene calls are TRBV14 and TRBJ2-1, with D perhaps matching TRBD1 (7 bases). V was clipped by 3 bases and J by 10 bases, with 19 bases between them. The CDR3 runs to 15 residues. The germline gives CDR1 SGHDN, CDR2 FVKESK. As DNA, the CDR3 is TGTGCCAGCAGCCATGGAGGGGGCCAATTGAGGGAGCAGTTCTTC. Translated: CASSHGGGQLREQFF.

V and J are TRBV18 and TRBJ2-5; no clear D. The CDR3 loop spans 10 amino acids. V was cut by 6 bases and J by 4 bases, with 3 bases left in between. The germline CDR1 and CDR2 sequences are KGHSH and LQKENI. CDR3 sequence (DNA): TGTGCCAGCTCCCTAGAGACCCAGTACTTC. The encoded protein is CASSLETQYF. The whole variable domain, remainder taken from reference TRBV18 and TRBJ2-5, is NAGVMQNPRHLVRRRGQEARLRCSPMKGHSHVYWYRQLPEEGLKFMVYLQKENIIDESGMPKERFSAEFPKEGPSILRIQQVVRGDSAAYFCASSLETQYFGPGTRLLVL.

The chain combines TRBV27 with TRBJ2-1; 8 bases match TRBD2. Per the germline V gene, CDR1 is MNHEY and CDR2 is SMNVEV (reference sequence). Germline trimming cut 7 bases from V and 4 bases from J; bases unmatched to any gene: 9. This CDR3 region has 15 residues. CDR3 nucleotide sequence: TGTGCCAGCACTCGCCTCGGGGGGGGGTACAATGAGCAGTTCTTC. Translated, it gives CASTRLGGGYNEQFF.